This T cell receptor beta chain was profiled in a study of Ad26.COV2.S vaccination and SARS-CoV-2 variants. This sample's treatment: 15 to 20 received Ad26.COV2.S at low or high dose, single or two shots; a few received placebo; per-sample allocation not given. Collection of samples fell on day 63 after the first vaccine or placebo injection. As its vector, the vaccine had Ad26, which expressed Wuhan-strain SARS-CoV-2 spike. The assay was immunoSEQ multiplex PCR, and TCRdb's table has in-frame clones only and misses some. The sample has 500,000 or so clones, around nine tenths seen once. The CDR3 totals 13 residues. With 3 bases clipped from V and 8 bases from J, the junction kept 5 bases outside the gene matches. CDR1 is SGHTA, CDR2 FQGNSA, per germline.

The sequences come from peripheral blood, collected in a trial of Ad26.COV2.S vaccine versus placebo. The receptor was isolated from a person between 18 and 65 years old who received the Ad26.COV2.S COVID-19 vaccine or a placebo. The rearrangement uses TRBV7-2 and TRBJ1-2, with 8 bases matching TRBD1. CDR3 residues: CASSFQGAEGYTF. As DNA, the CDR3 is TGTGCCAGCAGCTTCCAGGGGGCGGAGGGCTACACCTTC.